The 12 T cell receptor beta chains reported below all come from one sample, sequenced in a study of beta chain features in type 1 diabetes. The isolated RNA, all of it, was reverse transcribed, so expressed TCRB transcripts were what got sequenced. Assay: immunoSEQ multiplex PCR; the TCRdb copy retains only in-frame clones and omits some. The profile shows 810,000 or so clones, 15% to 20% of them singletons. The sequencing input was naive CD4+ T cells from blood. The receptors were sampled from a woman aged 18-29 years in good health.

This clone was counted a few times. The chain uses TRBV14 and TRBJ2-5, with D tentatively TRBD2 (5 bases). Trimming left V 0 bases short and J 6 bases short, with 14 bases between. Germline CDR1 reads SGHDN; CDR2 reads FVKESK. The CDR3 has 15 amino acids. The CDR3 sequence is CASSQDGSGGQTQYF. DNA for the CDR3: TGTGCCAGCAGCCAAGATGGTAGTGGAGGTCAGACCCAGTACTTC. Together with reference TRBV14 and TRBJ2-5, the CDR3 gives the full variable domain: EAGVTQFPSHSVIEKGQTVTLRCDPISGHDNLYWYRRVMGKEIKFLLHFVKESKQDESGMPNNRFLAERTGGTYSTLKVQPAELEDSGVYFCASSQDGSGGQTQYFGPGTRLLVL.

This clone was observed a handful of times. The rearrangement links TRBV7-2 to TRBJ2-7; 9 bases agree with TRBD1. CDR3 length: 15 amino acids. Per the germline V gene, CDR1 is SGHTA and CDR2 is FQGNSA. V shed 3 bases and J 1 base; nucleotides not matched to a gene: 4. The CDR3 DNA sequence: TGTGCCAGCAGCTTCGCGACAGGGGGATCCTACGAGCAGTACTTC. Its translation: CASSFATGGSYEQYF.

This clone was seen a few times. The chain carries TRBV7-2 and TRBJ2-3; no definite D call. V lost 2 bases and J 6 bases, leaving 12 bases between the germline ends. CDR3 length: 14 residues. Germline CDR1 is SGHTA and CDR2 is FQGNSA. CDR3 DNA sequence: TGTGCCAGCAGCTTACACCGCCAAGTGGATACGCAGTATTTT. This translates into CASSLHRQVDTQYF.

This clone was counted only a few times. The chain links TRBV6-1 to TRBJ2-3; D ambiguous. V gave up 7 bases and J gave up 7 bases, with 9 bases separating them. CDR1 and CDR2 from the germline V gene are MNHNS and SASEGT. This CDR3 comprises 11 residues. Here the CDR3 reads CASKSANTQYF. The CDR3 DNA reads as TGTGCCAGCAAGTCGGCGAATACGCAGTATTTT.

A few counts support this clone. V gene TRBV10-3 combines with J gene TRBJ1-2; D is undetermined. Trimming cost V 2 bases and J 2 bases, with 9 bases left between them. Looked up from germline, CDR1 is ENHRY and CDR2 is SYGVKD. This CDR3 region has 14 residues. The CDR3 sequence is CAISEATGNYGYTF. CDR3 DNA sequence: TGTGCCATCAGTGAGGCGACCGGCAACTATGGCTACACCTTC.

This chain joins TRBV6-6 and TRBJ2-7; D is possibly TRBD1 (5 bases). Trimming left V 4 bases short and J 2 bases short, with 15 bases between. Germline values: CDR1 MNHNY, CDR2 SVGAGI (reference sequence). The CDR3 is made up of 15 amino acids. CDR3 loop: CASSSPTLGAYEQYF. The CDR3, as DNA: TGTGCCAGCAGTTCCCCAACCCTAGGGGCCTACGAGCAGTACTTC.

This clone was counted between two and nine times. The J gene is TRBJ2-2, the V gene TRBV7-9; possibly TRBD2 for D (6 bases). Trimming removed 4 bases at V and 5 bases at J, with 23 bases between. The CDR3 extends over 18 amino acids. The germline V gene has CDR1 SEHNR and CDR2 FQNEAQ (reference sequence). The CDR3 DNA follows: TGTGCCAGCAGCTCGACCGTTTTCAGCGGGCTTCGAACCGGGGAGCTGTTTTTT. Protein sequence: CASSSTVFSGLRTGELFF. The variable domain in full, completed from reference TRBV7-9 and TRBJ2-2, reads DTGVSQNPRHKITKRGQNVTFRCDPISEHNRLYWYRQTLGQGPEFLTYFQNEAQLEKSRLLSDRFSAERPKGSFSTLEIQRTEQGDSAMYLCASSSTVFSGLRTGELFFGEGSRLTVL.

This clone showed up just a few times. The rearrangement links TRBV7-2 to TRBJ2-7; D is undetermined. V lost 0 bases, J lost 1 base, and 10 bases lay in between. Germline CDR1 and CDR2: SGHTA and FQGNSA. There are 15 residues in the CDR3. CDR3 coding DNA: TGTGCCAGCAGCTTAGCGATAGGTGGATCCTACGAGCAGTACTTC. Translation: CASSLAIGGSYEQYF.

The rearrangement uses TRBV20-1 and TRBJ2-3; D gene unclear. V was clipped by 1 base and J by 10 bases, with 9 bases between them. Germline values: CDR1 DFQATT, CDR2 SNEGSKA (reference sequence). The CDR3 contains 11 residues. CDR3: CSARAYQSQYF. The CDR3 DNA reads as TGCAGTGCTAGAGCCTATCAGTCGCAGTATTTT.

This sequence joins TRBV6-1 and TRBJ1-1, with no clear D. This CDR3 has 13 amino acids. Deletions cut 1 base from V and 6 bases from J, with 9 bases between. CDR1 and CDR2 from the germline V gene are MNHNS and SASEGT. The CDR3 sequence is CASSEELTAEAFF. CDR3 DNA: TGTGCCAGCAGTGAAGAACTCACCGCTGAAGCTTTCTTT.

This clone was observed a handful of times. V and J are TRBV28 and TRBJ1-5; possible D gene TRBD1, 5 bases. The CDR3 has 14 residues. CDR1 MDHEN and CDR2 SYDVKM come from the germline V gene. V shed 2 bases and J shed 4 bases, with 9 bases lying between them. The CDR3 sequence: CASSLPGGNQPQHF. The CDR3, as DNA: TGTGCCAGCAGTTTACCGGGGGGAAATCAGCCCCAGCATTTT.

This clone was observed once. This chain joins TRBV9 and TRBJ2-7; TRBD1 or TRBD2 may be the D gene (6 bases each). Trimming removed 4 bases from V and 0 bases from J, with 11 bases in between. CDR1 and CDR2 from the germline V gene are SGDLS and YYNGEE. CDR3 size: 14 residues. The CDR3 DNA reads as TGTGCCAGCAGCCGAGGGGGGTTCTCCTACGAGCAGTACTTC. Its translation is CASSRGGFSYEQYF. The full variable domain, its missing parts supplied by reference TRBV9 and TRBJ2-7, is DSGVTQTPKHLITATGQRVTLRCSPRSGDLSVYWYQQSLDQGLQFLIQYYNGEERAKGNILERFSAQQFPDLHSELNLSSLELGDSALYFCASSRGGFSYEQYFGPGTRLTVT.